The clone carrying this T cell receptor beta chain was picked up one time. Its antigen is as yet unknown. These data come from a study of shared clonotypes between healthy human individuals. The J segment lost 3 bases and the V segment lost 5 bases, leaving 5 bases of the junction unmatched. The CDR3 has 14 residues. CDR1 MRHNA and CDR2 SNTAGT come from the germline V gene. In the original workflow: ImmunoSEQ yielded junction-only sequences lacking quality scores, so filtering differed. TCRdb's table, derived via immunoSEQ multiplex PCR, lists solely in-frame clones and lacks some. That table is the source of V, J and clone size, and D and trimming were worked out from the DNA. The repertoire holds some 1.1 million clones, with approximately 80% as singletons. Whole-study results and caveats: Estimated richness values were generally larger in naive subsets than in memory subsets. Clonotype sharing among donors likely depends on sequencing depth.

The rearrangement joins TRBV6-4 to TRBJ1-1, with 8 nucleotides matching TRBD1. The sequenced sample consisted of memory CD4+ T cells from PBMCs. Subset denoted: CD45RA-negative fraction. The receptor was derived from a man between 18 and 29 years old in good health. Some clones in this sample may be carry-over from other donors' samples. CDR3 sequence: CASSRTGFHTEAFF. The CDR3 nucleotides are TGTGCCAGCAGTAGGACAGGGTTCCACACTGAAGCTTTCTTT.